Listed below are T cell receptor beta chains from one sample, sequenced in a study of blood T cells in healthy people across ages. MiXCR, run by TCRdb on the 5' RACE reads, gives a single entry per CDR3 protein. Of over 1,300,000 distinct CDR3 sequences in the sample, approximately 63% were seen once. Sequenced: blood. The receptors were sampled from a young man in good health. Both conserved end residues are part of each CDR3. The size field is filled for only some rows; it gives once, few, many or a size class.

CDR3 length | clone size | V gene | CDR3 protein
14 | . | TRBV20-1 | CSAILGRSTYEQYF
15 | . | TRBV4-1 | CASSQIGGNNEKLFF
18 | . | TRBV9 | CASSLRDRGWSGANVLTF
15 | . | TRBV4-3 | CASSHPGRSAYGYTF
14 | . | TRBV29-1 | CSVEGPRVNSPLHF
20 | . | TRBV18 | CASSPPKVGTGNSGANVLTF
19 | . | TRBV7-2 | CASSPYGAGGKMGTDTQYF
14 | . | TRBV5-1 | CASNDPDYAYEQYF
13 | few | TRBV9 | CASSRSGVDTQYF
15 | once | TRBV10-3 | CAISESTGDNEKLFF
16 | few | TRBV20-1 | CSARDWDGANLETQYF
15 | . | TRBV4-1 | CASSQGPLATKTQYF
15 | . | TRBV7-2 | CASSPVGDGGQPQHF
19 | . | TRBV4-2 | CASSQDPRVAGVHNSPLHF
13 | . | TRBV6-6 | CASSPWVDTEAFF
15 | few | TRBV14 | CASSQAGARNEKLFF
13 | . | TRBV15 | CATGQGRYDTQYF
16 | . | TRBV3-1 | CASSPVNRGRVSEQYF
15 | . | TRBV6-1 | CASSPLVDALVGYTF
15 | few | TRBV15 | CATSRDAGQGFGYTF
15 | . | TRBV5-1 | CASSLGLRNGYEQYF
15 | few | TRBV6-5 | CASSYGRWANEKLFF
11 | . | TRBV10-3 | CATRNNSPLHF
17 | once | TRBV7-2 | CASTVGLAGGGTDTQYF